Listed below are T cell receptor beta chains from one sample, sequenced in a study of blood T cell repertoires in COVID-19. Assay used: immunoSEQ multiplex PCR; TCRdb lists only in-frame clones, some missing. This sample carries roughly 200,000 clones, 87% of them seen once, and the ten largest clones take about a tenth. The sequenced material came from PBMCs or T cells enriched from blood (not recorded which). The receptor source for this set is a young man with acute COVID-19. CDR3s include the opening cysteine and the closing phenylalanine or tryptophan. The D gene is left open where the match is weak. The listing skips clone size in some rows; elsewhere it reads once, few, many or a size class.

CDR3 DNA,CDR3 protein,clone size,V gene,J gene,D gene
TGTGCCACCAGTGACCCAGGGTACAATGAGCAGTTCTTC,CATSDPGYNEQFF,NA,TRBV24-1,TRBJ2-1,NA
TGCAGCGTTGGGCTAGCGGGGGCCTCTGGGGCCAACGTCCTGACTTTC,CSVGLAGASGANVLTF,NA,TRBV29-1,TRBJ2-6,TRBD2
TGTGCCAGCAGCTCCGGGACTCGGGCTTTCTTT,CASSSGTRAFF,few,TRBV7-9,TRBJ1-1,NA
TGCGCCAGCAGCTTAGTCCTAGCGGGAGGGAAAGAGCAGTACTTC,CASSLVLAGGKEQYF,NA,TRBV5-1,TRBJ2-7,TRBD2
TGTGCCAGCAGCGTGCTTTCCGAGGTCACCGGGGAGCTGTTTTTT,CASSVLSEVTGELFF,few,TRBV9,TRBJ2-2,NA
TGTGCCAGCAGCATGTTGACAGGGGCGAACACTGAAGCTTTCTTT,CASSMLTGANTEAFF,NA,TRBV7-8,TRBJ1-1,TRBD1
TGTGCCAGCAGCCCCTGGACAGGGAGCACTGAAGCTTTCTTT,CASSPWTGSTEAFF,NA,TRBV5-6,TRBJ1-1,TRBD1
TGTGCCAGCAGCATCAATCCTGGGACAGGGGACAACTATGGCTACACCTTC,CASSINPGTGDNYGYTF,NA,TRBV9,TRBJ1-2,TRBD1
TGTGCCAGCAGTACAAACTTACTAGCTTACGAGCAGTACTTC,CASSTNLLAYEQYF,NA,TRBV27,TRBJ2-7,NA
TGTGCCAGTAGGGGATCCTACGAGCAGTACTTC,CASRGSYEQYF,NA,TRBV27,TRBJ2-7,NA
TGTGCCAGCAGGCCGACAGGGGGCTACGAGCAGTACTTC,CASRPTGGYEQYF,NA,TRBV6-5,TRBJ2-7,TRBD1
TGCGCCAGCAGTGACACTAATTGGGACACCGGGGAGCTGTTTTTT,CASSDTNWDTGELFF,NA,TRBV10-1,TRBJ2-2,NA
TGTGCCAGCAGCTTACAGGAGTACGAGCAGTACTTC,CASSLQEYEQYF,NA,TRBV3-1/TRBV3-2,TRBJ2-7,NA
TGTGCCAGCTCACCTCCCCGGCAGGGGGTGCATGAGCAGTTCTTC,CASSPPRQGVHEQFF,NA,TRBV18,TRBJ2-1,TRBD1
TGTGCCAGCAGTGAAGCAACAGACCTTCAGCCCCAGCATTTT,CASSEATDLQPQHF,NA,TRBV28,TRBJ1-5,NA
TGTGCCAGCAGCCAACTCCGCGGACTAGCCTATGACGATGAGCAGTTCTTC,CASSQLRGLAYDDEQFF,NA,TRBV4-2,TRBJ2-1,TRBD2
TGTGCCAGCAGCTCTAAGCGGGAGGGCGGGGACATTCAGTACTTC,CASSSKREGGDIQYF,once,TRBV5-6,TRBJ2-4,TRBD2
TGTGCCACCAGGGGGGGGATCTACAATGAGCAGTTCTTC,CATRGGIYNEQFF,NA,TRBV27,TRBJ2-1,NA
TGTGCCAGCAGTTTGGCCAGCTCCTACGAGCAGTACTTC,CASSLASSYEQYF,NA,TRBV12-3/TRBV12-4,TRBJ2-7,NA
TGTGCCAGCAGCTTCTCGCGGGGCACTGAAGCTTTCTTT,CASSFSRGTEAFF,NA,TRBV28,TRBJ1-1,NA
TGTGCCAGTACCTCACTCAGGGGGCGCGATGGCTACACCTTC,CASTSLRGRDGYTF,NA,TRBV19,TRBJ1-2,TRBD1
TGTGCCAGCAGTTTATCGTCGGGGAATCAGCCCCAGCATTTT,CASSLSSGNQPQHF,few,TRBV27,TRBJ1-5,NA
TGTGCCAGCAGTTCAAACAGGGTTAACTATGGCTACACCTTC,CASSSNRVNYGYTF,NA,TRBV28,TRBJ1-2,NA
TGTGCCAGCAGCGTAGCTAGGCCAGTTAATCAGCCCCAGCATTTT,CASSVARPVNQPQHF,NA,TRBV9,TRBJ1-5,NA
TGTGCCAGCAGGCCATACAGTGCAACTAATGAAAAACTGTTTTTT,CASRPYSATNEKLFF,NA,TRBV5-5,TRBJ1-4,NA
TGTGCCAGCAGTTTAAATAAGGGGTGGGACACTGAAGCTTTCTTT,CASSLNKGWDTEAFF,NA,TRBV27,TRBJ1-1,NA
TGTGCCAGCAGTTCCACGAGCTCCTACGAGCAGTACTTC,CASSSTSSYEQYF,NA,TRBV27,TRBJ2-7,NA
TGTGCCAGCAGCCCGGGACTAGCGGGCTTCGAGCAGTACTTC,CASSPGLAGFEQYF,NA,TRBV5-4,TRBJ2-7,TRBD2
TGTGCCAGCAGCTTAGTAGGACAGGGGAACTACGAGCAGTACTTC,CASSLVGQGNYEQYF,NA,TRBV7-9,TRBJ2-7,TRBD1
TGCGCCAGCAGCTTTGTCCCCGGGACAGGGAACGAGCAGTACTTC,CASSFVPGTGNEQYF,few,TRBV5-1,TRBJ2-7,TRBD1
TGTGCCAGCAGCTCAGGGGGACTAGCGGGAGAGGAGGAGACCCAGTACTTC,CASSSGGLAGEEETQYF,NA,TRBV11-2,TRBJ2-5,TRBD2
TGCGCCAGCAGCCATCTAGGACTAGCGGCAACAGATACGCAGTATTTT,CASSHLGLAATDTQYF,NA,TRBV4-1,TRBJ2-3,TRBD2
TGCGCCAGCAGCCAAGATCAAACAGGATACACCTTC,CASSQDQTGYTF,NA,TRBV4-1,TRBJ1-2,NA
TGTGCCAGCCATGAGGCAGGGGAAAGGGACAGATCCTTACTTGCAACTAATGAAAAACTGTTTTTT,CASHEAGERDRSLLATNEKLFF,NA,TRBV27,TRBJ1-4,TRBD1
TGTGCCAGCACCCTGCGTACCTCGAGCTCTGGAAACACCATATATTTT,CASTLRTSSSGNTIYF,NA,TRBV5-8,TRBJ1-3,NA
TGTGCCAGTAGTCACCGGGACAGGGCAACTGAAGCTTTCTTT,CASSHRDRATEAFF,NA,TRBV19,TRBJ1-1,TRBD1
TGTGCCAGCAGTGGACCACAGGGGGAATCCTACGAGCAGTACTTC,CASSGPQGESYEQYF,NA,TRBV25-1,TRBJ2-7,TRBD1